This T cell receptor beta chain was retrieved from a study of blood T cell repertoires in COVID-19. On the study more broadly: Some COVID-19 samples were acute and others convalescent; all came from the United States, Italy and Spain. The cDNA or gDNA used as material had been derived from T cells, B-cell-depleted T cells, or PBMCs.

Original processing methods: Nucleated cell number was recorded as an estimate derived from reference gene primer amplification. The assay was immunoSEQ multiplex PCR, and TCRdb's table has in-frame clones only and misses some. Clone size and the V and J calls come from that table; the DNA yielded D and trimming. The table records about 170,000 clones, 70% to 90% of them present only once. The sequence derives from a woman aged 55-75 years with COVID-19, enrolled during active disease. Sequencing used peripheral blood.

CDR3 region: CAKLRDREIRYTF. CDR3 coding DNA: TGTGCCAAGTTGAGGGACAGGGAGATTCGCTACACCTTC. This chain links TRBV6-5 with TRBJ1-2; 9 bases match TRBD1. V dropped 10 bases and J dropped 9; count of bases not matched to a gene: 12. Looked up from germline, CDR1 is MNHEY and CDR2 is SVGAGI. The CDR3 totals 13 residues.